This T cell receptor (beta chain) came from a study of regulatory T cells in long-lasting Graves disease. For the study at large: The criterion for persistent Graves' disease was over 5 years of antithyroid drugs with positive TSH receptor antibodies.

Library construction for TCR beta used iRepertoire HTBI primers and Arm-PCR of CDR3 regions. TCRdb reprocessed the multiplex PCR reads via MiXCR and lists one record per CDR3 protein. The table includes hundreds of thousands of distinct CDR3 sequences, approximately 29% detected once. Per germline, CDR1 MNHNS and CDR2 SASEGT. V lost 4 bases and J lost 8; bases outside the gene matches: 7. This CDR3 region has 14 residues. Regarding time point: persistent/refractory GD, antithyroid drugs over 5 years with positive TRAb. The TCR library used RNA extracted from PBMCs. Study observations and caveats: Compared with new cases, persistent Graves' patients showed reduced TCR diversity. Accuracy could have been hurt by small sample size.

This clonotype was seen more than once but under ten times. The antigen is unknown. This receptor was taken from a female donor with Graves disease. The sample consisted of peripheral blood mononuclear cells (PBMCs), taken when the disease was refractory, from a patient treated with antithyroid drugs. This chain connects TRBV6-1 to TRBJ1-4, with 7 positions matching TRBD1. CDR3 bases: TGTGCCAGCAGTGGTACAGGGGTAGAAGAAAAACTGTTTTTT. Protein sequence: CASSGTGVEEKLFF.